Following are 8 T cell receptor beta chains from one sample sequenced in a study of cytomegalovirus exposure and HLA in healthy donors. PCR was performed using 60 Vbeta and 13 Jbeta primers. Profiling relied on immunoSEQ multiplex PCR, and the TCRdb table lists in-frame clones only, not all of them. The sample holds some 130,000 clones, 80% seen once. Material for sequencing was PBMCs. The receptors were sampled from a male donor in good health and CMV-seronegative.

The gene calls are TRBV10-3 and TRBJ1-3; 7 bases are a match to TRBD1. The CDR3 has 16 amino acids. Germline-derived CDR1 and CDR2 are ENHRY and SYGVKD. Trimming took 6 bases from V and 1 from J; bases not matched to a gene: 9. CDR3 sequence: CAIRTPGQDSGNTIYF. CDR3 in DNA: TGTGCCATCAGGACCCCAGGACAGGATTCTGGAAACACCATATATTTT.

The V gene is TRBV12-5, the J gene TRBJ2-7; the D gene is possibly TRBD2 (7 bases). V was cut by 7 bases and J by 1 base, with 11 bases left in between. Germline values: CDR1 LGHNT, CDR2 FRNRAP. This CDR3 spans 13 amino acids. CDR3 bases: TGTGCTAGTGCCGGGGGGCAATCCTACGAGCAGTACTTC. Translated: CASAGGQSYEQYF. The whole variable domain, filled in from reference TRBV12-5 and TRBJ2-7, reads DARVTQTPRHKVTEMGQEVTMRCQPILGHNTVFWYRQTMMQGLELLAYFRNRAPLDDSGMPKDRFSAEMPDATLATLKIQPSEPRDSAVYFCASAGGQSYEQYFGPGTRLTVT.

The chain employs TRBV5-4 and TRBJ2-1, with 7 bases aligning to TRBD1. Germline-derived CDR1 and CDR2 are SGHNT and YYREEE (reference sequence). Unmatched junction bases numbered 10, after V lost 4 bases and J lost 3 bases. The CDR3 has 16 amino acids. CDR3 amino acids: CASSGTDRLGYNEQFF. The CDR3 DNA follows: TGTGCCAGCAGCGGGACGGACAGGCTTGGCTACAATGAGCAGTTCTTC.

This rearrangement joins TRBV5-4 to TRBJ2-7; D not certain. V was clipped by 3 bases and J by 4 bases, with 5 bases between them. The CDR3 totals 11 residues. Germline CDR1 is SGHNT and CDR2 is YYREEE (reference sequence). The CDR3 loop reads CASSSQYEQYF. In DNA form, the CDR3 reads TGTGCCAGCAGCTCCCAGTACGAGCAGTACTTC.

This clone was seen only once. The chain is built from TRBV19 and TRBJ1-5, with no clear D. The CDR3 runs 17 residues. V was clipped by 1 base and J by 0 bases, with 13 bases between them. The V gene's germline CDR1 is LNHDA and CDR2 SQIVND (reference sequence). In DNA, the CDR3 is TGTGCCAGTAGTATAGTTCGATGGAGGGATAGCAATCAGCCCCAGCATTTT. Its translation is CASSIVRWRDSNQPQHF.

The chain links TRBV10-3 to TRBJ1-4; D ambiguous. CDR1 is ENHRY, CDR2 SYGVKD, per germline. The CDR3 spans 15 residues. V lost 0 bases and J 4 bases, leaving 9 bases between the germline ends. The CDR3 region is CAISESSEYNEKLFF. In DNA form, the CDR3 reads TGTGCCATCAGTGAGTCGTCGGAGTATAATGAAAAACTGTTTTTT.

V is TRBV27 and J is TRBJ1-2, with D uncertain. Trimming took off 4 bases at V and 6 bases at J, with 18 bases between the two ends. Germline values: CDR1 MNHEY, CDR2 SMNVEV (reference sequence). The length of the CDR3 is 15 residues. The CDR3 sequence is CASSWVTGRENGYTF. The CDR3 coding sequence is TGTGCCAGCAGTTGGGTTACGGGTAGAGAAAATGGCTACACCTTC.

The chain links TRBV27 to TRBJ2-2, with a weak D call TRBD2 (5 bases). CDR1 and CDR2 from the germline V gene are MNHEY and SMNVEV (reference sequence). This CDR3 spans 13 amino acids. Trimming removed 3 bases from V and 6 bases from J, with 8 bases in between. CDR3 region: CASSFSGSGELFF. CDR3 bases: TGTGCCAGCAGTTTTTCGGGATCCGGGGAGCTGTTTTTT.